This T cell receptor beta chain was profiled in a study of T cells in Graves' hyperthyroidism and ophthalmopathy. This CDR3 region has 14 residues. Germline assignment: CDR1 SGDLS and CDR2 YYNGEE. V shed 2 bases and J shed 2 bases, with 5 bases lying between them. TCR beta CDR3 regions were amplified from RNA. When the TCR CDR3 underwent first-round RT-PCR, the HTBI primer set was used. Each CDR3 protein gets one entry after TCRdb re-called the multiplex PCR reads with MiXCR. The table shows hundreds of thousands of distinct CDR3 sequences, with around 16% occurring only once. This clonotype originated in a woman between 18 and 29 years old with Graves' hyperthyroidism. The chain uses TRBV9 and TRBJ2-6, with D hard to call. The sequenced sample was blood. The CDR3: CASSVRAGANVLTF. In DNA, the CDR3 is TGTGCCAGCAGCGTCCGGGCTGGGGCCAACGTCCTGACTTTC.